The rows below give T cell receptor beta chains drawn from one sample of a study of regulatory T cells in long-lasting Graves disease. Each CDR3 protein is one row after TCRdb ran MiXCR on the multiplex PCR reads. Counted here are hundreds of thousands of distinct CDR3 sequences, 20% to 25% occurring once; the ten biggest clones make up around 21%. Sequenced here: peripheral blood mononuclear cells (PBMCs), sampled when the disease was refractory, from a patient treated with antithyroid drugs. Every receptor here comes from a female donor with Graves disease. CDR3s include the opening cysteine and the closing phenylalanine or tryptophan. The D gene is left open where the match is weak. Expanded clones are given a class, and other clones once, few, many or no size at all.

clone_size	v_call	j_call	d_call	cdr3_nt	cdr3_aa
few	TRBV2	TRBJ1-1	NA	TGTGCCAGCAGTGCATTCCCCCACACTGAAGCTTTCTTT	CASSAFPHTEAFF
NA	TRBV3-1	TRBJ1-1	TRBD1	TGTGCCAGCAGCCAAGGTTTTAGGGACAGTAGCAAAGCTTTCTTT	CASSQGFRDSSKAFF
many	TRBV28	TRBJ2-2	NA	TGTGCCAGCAGTTTCGGCCCGACCACCGGGGAGCTGTTTTTT	CASSFGPTTGELFF
NA	TRBV30	TRBJ2-7	NA	TGTGCCTGGAGTGTCGGGCAGGGATACTACGAGCAGTACTTC	CAWSVGQGYYEQYF
few	TRBV20-1	TRBJ2-7	NA	TGCAGTGCTCAAAAATACGAGCAGTACTTC	CSAQKYEQYF
NA	TRBV7-3	TRBJ2-3	NA	TGTGCCAGCAGTTCCGGCGCAGATACGCAGTATTTT	CASSSGADTQYF
few	TRBV6-2/TRBV6-3	TRBJ2-5	NA	TGTGCCAGCAGTTACGGTGACAGCCACCAAGAGACCCAGTACTTC	CASSYGDSHQETQYF
few	TRBV20-1	TRBJ2-2	TRBD1	TGCAGTGCTAGAGATAATCTAGGGCAGGGGGTTTTCGGGGAGCTGTTTTTT	CSARDNLGQGVFGELFF
few	TRBV7-6	TRBJ2-1	TRBD1	TGTGCCAGCAGCTTAGACAGGGGTAGCAATGAGCAGTTCTTC	CASSLDRGSNEQFF
once	TRBV5-4	TRBJ2-1	TRBD2	TGTGCCAGCAGCCCGTTAGCGGGAGGGAGCTCCTACAATGAGCAGTTCTTC	CASSPLAGGSSYNEQFF
NA	TRBV7-9	TRBJ1-6	TRBD1	TGTGCCAGTCGACGGGGACAGAATTCACCCCTCCACTTT	CASRRGQNSPLHF
many	TRBV12-3/TRBV12-4	TRBJ2-7	NA	TGTGCCAGCAGTCTAACCTTTCCGGGACAAGGCGGCTACGAGCAGTACTTC	CASSLTFPGQGGYEQYF
NA	TRBV6-1	TRBJ2-7	TRBD2	TGTGCCAGCAGAAGCGGGAGGAATTGGAACGAGCAGTACTTC	CASRSGRNWNEQYF
many	TRBV27	TRBJ2-7	TRBD1	TGTGCCAGCAGTTTATCCCGGGACAGGGGAACCTACGAGCAGTACTTC	CASSLSRDRGTYEQYF
NA	TRBV10-3	TRBJ1-2	NA	TGTGCCATCAGTGAAGGTCAGGGGTTAAACTATGGCTACACCTTC	CAISEGQGLNYGYTF
NA	TRBV6-2/TRBV6-3	TRBJ2-7	NA	TGTGCCAGCCTAAATTACGTGGGGACCAGCTCCTACGAGCAGTACTTC	CASLNYVGTSSYEQYF
NA	TRBV5-1	TRBJ2-3	NA	TGCGCCAGCAGCTTGGAAGTCCACTCTAGCACAGATACGCAGTATTTT	CASSLEVHSSTDTQYF
few	TRBV28	TRBJ1-1	NA	TGTGCCAGCAGTTCGGACACGGAGCCACTCTTT	CASSSDTEPLF
many	TRBV20-1	TRBJ1-2	TRBD1	TGCAGTGCTAGAGCGGCAGGGGGCGGCTATGGCTACACCTTC	CSARAAGGGYGYTF
NA	TRBV6-2/TRBV6-3	TRBJ1-1	NA	TGTGCCAGCAGTAATCCAGGGACTTCTGAAGCTTTCTTT	CASSNPGTSEAFF
many	TRBV11-2	TRBJ2-5	TRBD2	TGTGCCAGCACTCAAGTGGTTGCACGGGCGGGAGTGGGGGAGACCCAGTACTTC	CASTQVVARAGVGETQYF
many	TRBV28	TRBJ2-5	TRBD2	TGTGCCAGCACAGAGGTGGCGGGAGCAGAGACCCAGTACTTC	CASTEVAGAETQYF
few	TRBV25-1	TRBJ2-7	TRBD2	TGTGCCAGCAGTCGGGGGGGGATGGCCTACGAGCAGTACTTC	CASSRGGMAYEQYF
few	TRBV12-3/TRBV12-4	TRBJ2-3	NA	TGTGCCAGCAGTCCCCCCCAGACAACTAGCACAGATACGCAGTATTTT	CASSPPQTTSTDTQYF
NA	TRBV28	TRBJ2-2	NA	TGCGCCAGCAGCCAGGGAATGACGGGGCTGTTTTTT	CASSQGMTGLFF
few	TRBV27	TRBJ1-3	NA	TGTGCCAGGGGGAACAGGGTTCGAGAGGGAAACACCATATATTTT	CARGNRVREGNTIYF
NA	TRBV6-2/TRBV6-3	TRBJ2-7	NA	TGTGCCAGCAGTTACCCCCCTGGGGGAAACTACGAGCAGTACTTC	CASSYPPGGNYEQYF
NA	TRBV6-5	TRBJ2-6	NA	TGTGCCAGCAGTTACTTGCACTCTGGGGCCAACGTCCTGACTTTC	CASSYLHSGANVLTF